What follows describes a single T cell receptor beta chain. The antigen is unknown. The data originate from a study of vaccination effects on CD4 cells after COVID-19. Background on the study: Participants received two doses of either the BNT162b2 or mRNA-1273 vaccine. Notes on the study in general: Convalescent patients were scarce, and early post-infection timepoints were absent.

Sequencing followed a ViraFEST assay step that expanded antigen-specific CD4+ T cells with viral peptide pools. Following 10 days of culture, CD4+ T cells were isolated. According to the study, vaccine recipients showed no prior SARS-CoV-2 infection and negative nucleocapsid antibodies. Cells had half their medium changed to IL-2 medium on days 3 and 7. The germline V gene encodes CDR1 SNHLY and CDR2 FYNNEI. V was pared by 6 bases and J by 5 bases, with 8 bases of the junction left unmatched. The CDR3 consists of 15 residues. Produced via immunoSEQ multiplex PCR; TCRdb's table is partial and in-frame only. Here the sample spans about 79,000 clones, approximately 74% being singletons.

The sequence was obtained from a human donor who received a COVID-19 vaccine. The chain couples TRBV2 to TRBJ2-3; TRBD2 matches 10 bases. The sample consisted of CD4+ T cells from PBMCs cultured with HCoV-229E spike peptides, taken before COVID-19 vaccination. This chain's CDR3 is CASSPLAGEGDTQYF. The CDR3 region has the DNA TGTGCCAGCAGCCCTCTAGCGGGGGAAGGAGATACGCAGTATTTT.